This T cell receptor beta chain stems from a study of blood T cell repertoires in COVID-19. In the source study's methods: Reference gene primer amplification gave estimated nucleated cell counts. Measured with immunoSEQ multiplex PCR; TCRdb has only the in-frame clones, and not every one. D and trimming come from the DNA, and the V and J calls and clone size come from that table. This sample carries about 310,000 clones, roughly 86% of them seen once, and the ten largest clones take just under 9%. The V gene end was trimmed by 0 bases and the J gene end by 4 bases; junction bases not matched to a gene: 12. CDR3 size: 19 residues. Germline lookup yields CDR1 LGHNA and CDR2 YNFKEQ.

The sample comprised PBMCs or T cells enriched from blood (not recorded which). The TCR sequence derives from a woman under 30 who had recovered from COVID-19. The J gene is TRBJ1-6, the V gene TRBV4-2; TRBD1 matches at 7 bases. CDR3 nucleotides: TGTGCCAGCAGCCAAGAATTGGGGGCAACAGGGGCATATAATTCACCCCTCCACTTT. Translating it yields CASSQELGATGAYNSPLHF.